The 8 T cell receptor beta chains given below trace back to one sample, sequenced in a study of OX40 agonist ivuxolimab in advanced cancers. Profiled with immunoSEQ multiplex PCR; TCRdb holds only in-frame clones, not every one. Here the sample spans tens of thousands of clones, approximately 94% being singletons. The source material was CD4+ or CD8+ T cells sorted from blood, sampled in a trial of the OX40 agonist ivuxolimab. These receptors were collected from an adult with an advanced solid tumor such as melanoma, head and neck, liver or kidney cancer.

The rearrangement uses TRBV13 and TRBJ2-7, with 8 bases fitting TRBD1. V dropped 1 base and J dropped 4; count of bases not matched to a gene: 9. CDR1 and CDR2 from the germline V gene are PRHDT and FYEKMQ (reference sequence). The CDR3 runs 16 residues. The CDR3: CASSLDAGTGRYEQYF. DNA for the CDR3: TGTGCCAGCAGCTTAGATGCCGGGACAGGACGTTACGAGCAGTACTTC.

This clone was recorded once. The chain has TRBV28 and TRBJ2-7, with D possibly being TRBD2 (5 bases). Germline values: CDR1 MDHEN, CDR2 SYDVKM. V gave up 7 bases and J gave up 0 bases, with 10 bases separating them. The CDR3 covers 13 residues. CDR3 DNA: TGTGCCAGCAATGAGAGGGACTCCTACGAGCAGTACTTC. As protein: CASNERDSYEQYF.

The chain uses TRBV7-2 and TRBJ2-3; tentative D call: TRBD2 (6 bases). The V gene lost 5 bases and the J gene lost 0 bases, with 9 bases spanning the gap. The CDR3 consists of 14 residues. CDR1 and CDR2 from the germline V gene are SGHTA and FQGNSA. CDR3 amino acids: CASSAGPSTDTQYF. In DNA, the CDR3 is TGTGCCAGCAGCGCGGGACCAAGCACAGATACGCAGTATTTT. The entire variable domain, with the rest obtained from reference TRBV7-2 and TRBJ2-3, is as follows: GAGVSQSPSNKVTEKGKDVELRCDPISGHTALYWYRQSLGQGLEFLIYFQGNSAPDKSGLPSDRFSAERTGGSVSTLTIQRTQQEDSAVYLCASSAGPSTDTQYFGPGTRLTVL.

The CDR3 region is CAISESGVPRGENSPLHF. The CDR3 DNA reads as TGTGCCATCAGTGAGTCGGGGGTCCCCAGGGGTGAGAATTCACCCCTCCACTTT. J is TRBJ1-6 and V is TRBV10-3, with D possibly being TRBD1 (6 bases). The CDR3 has 18 residues. The V end lost 0 bases, the J end lost 7 bases, and 19 bases lay between the germline ends. Germline values: CDR1 ENHRY, CDR2 SYGVKD.

The J gene is TRBJ2-1, the V gene TRBV7-9; D is tentatively TRBD1 or TRBD2 (5 bases each). Germline lookup yields CDR1 SEHNR and CDR2 FQNEAQ (reference sequence). V was shortened by 2 bases and J by 4 bases, with 12 bases between the two germline ends. The CDR3 consists of 15 residues. The CDR3 spells CASSLNQGRYNEQFF. The DNA for the CDR3 is TGTGCCAGCAGCTTAAATCAGGGACGTTACAATGAGCAGTTCTTC.

The chain has TRBV28 and TRBJ2-4; 9 bases are shared with TRBD2. J was trimmed by 1 base and V by 5 bases; bases with no gene match: 9. In germline, CDR1 is MDHEN, CDR2 SYDVKM. The CDR3 contains 17 residues. CDR3 amino acids: CASSPLTSGWAKNIQYF. The CDR3 region has the DNA TGTGCCAGCAGTCCGCTGACTAGCGGATGGGCCAAAAACATTCAGTACTTC.

The CDR3, as DNA: TGTGCCAGCAGTTTTTCGGACAGGAGCTATGGCTACACCTTC. Protein product: CASSFSDRSYGYTF. This chain connects TRBV27 to TRBJ1-2; 7 bases are shared with TRBD1. After removal of 3 bases from V and 4 bases from J, the junction contained 5 bases not matched to a gene. The germline V gene has CDR1 MNHEY and CDR2 SMNVEV (reference sequence). The CDR3 totals 14 residues.

This chain uses TRBV25-1 with TRBJ1-2; D ambiguous. The CDR3 has 11 amino acids. Germline CDR1 and CDR2: MGHDK and SYGVNS. V was cut by 4 bases and J by 8 bases, with 8 bases left in between. CDR3 in amino acids: CASSVGNGYTF. For the CDR3, the DNA is TGTGCCAGCAGTGTAGGAAACGGCTACACCTTC.